The 26 T cell receptor beta chains below come from one sample, sequenced in a study of shared clonotypes between healthy human individuals. TCRdb's copy holds only in-frame clones and misses some; the assay was immunoSEQ multiplex PCR. The table includes approximately 1,500,000 clones, about 96% detected once. Sequencing was performed on naive CD4+ T cells sorted from blood. Subset denoted: CD45RA+ positively selected. These receptors all come from a man aged 30 to 45 in good health.

This clone was detected once. The gene calls are TRBV27 and TRBJ2-5, with D unclear. This CDR3 has 13 residues. Germline V gene data show CDR1 as MNHEY and CDR2 as SMNVEV (reference sequence). Trimming took 6 bases from V and 5 from J, leaving 13 bases between them. CDR3 sequence: CASRVSYRETQYF. For the CDR3, the DNA is TGTGCCAGCAGAGTCTCCTACCGGGAGACCCAGTACTTC.

The DNA of the CDR3 is TGTGCCAGCAGTGAAGCGGTTGCGGTTTACGAGCAGTACTTC. Translating gives CASSEAVAVYEQYF. The rearrangement links TRBV2 to TRBJ2-7; no clear D. The CDR3 has 14 amino acids. Trimming took off 0 bases at V and 4 bases at J, with 10 bases between the two ends. Per germline, CDR1 SNHLY and CDR2 FYNNEI.

The chain has TRBV6-5 and TRBJ1-2; D uncertain. Germline CDR1 and CDR2: MNHEY and SVGAGI. This CDR3 has 11 residues. The V end was cut by 6 bases, the J end by 5 bases, with 7 bases between. CDR3 sequence: CASRTTYGYTF. In DNA, the CDR3 is TGTGCCAGCAGGACGACATATGGCTACACCTTC.

This clone was detected once. CDR3 DNA: TGTGCCATCAGTGGCGGCACCGGGGAGCTGTTTTTT. It specifies CAISGGTGELFF. The genes are TRBV10-3 and TRBJ2-2; D gene unclear. The CDR3 loop spans 12 amino acids. Germline V gene lookup returns CDR1 ENHRY and CDR2 SYGVKD. V was clipped by 4 bases and J by 4 bases, with 4 bases between them.

This clone was counted a single time. The chain couples TRBV19 to TRBJ2-1; 10 positions match TRBD1. This CDR3 has 12 residues. CDR1 and CDR2 (germline): LNHDA, SQIVND (reference sequence). V was clipped by 8 bases and J by 8 bases; unmatched bases: 3. CDR3 in DNA: TGTGCCAGTGGGACAGGGGTCCATGAGCAGTTCTTC. This sequence encodes CASGTGVHEQFF.

The chain has TRBV10-2 and TRBJ2-1; possible D gene TRBD2, 6 bases. Trimming pared 0 bases from V and 2 bases from J, leaving 14 bases between. The CDR3 runs to 17 residues. Per germline, CDR1 WSHSY and CDR2 SAAADI. CDR3 amino acids: CASSESNGRSPYNEQFF. As DNA, the CDR3 is TGCGCCAGCAGTGAGTCGAATGGGAGGAGCCCCTACAATGAGCAGTTCTTC.

The V call is TRBV5-1, the J call TRBJ2-6, with D unclear. Looked up from germline, CDR1 is SGHRS and CDR2 is YFSETQ. The CDR3 covers 14 residues. Trimming removed 5 bases at V and 0 bases at J, with 6 bases between. CDR3 sequence: CASRQSSGANVLTF. The DNA of the CDR3 is TGCGCCAGCAGACAGTCCTCTGGGGCCAACGTCCTGACTTTC.

The chain employs TRBV9 and TRBJ2-1; 8 bases line up with TRBD2. The germline V gene has CDR1 SGDLS and CDR2 YYNGEE. The V gene end was trimmed by 0 bases and the J gene end by 8 bases; junction bases not matched to a gene: 7. This CDR3 is built from 15 residues. The DNA for the CDR3 is TGTGCCAGCAGCGTAGAGAGCGGGAGTAGCTATGAGCAGTTCTTC. Amino acid sequence: CASSVESGSSYEQFF.

On this clone itself: Other nucleotide sequences in the sample specify the same CDR3. J is TRBJ2-7 and V is TRBV7-9; 8 bases fit TRBD2. After removal of 3 bases from V and 5 bases from J, the junction contained 12 bases not matched to a gene. Looked up from germline, CDR1 is SEHNR and CDR2 is FQNEAQ (reference sequence). CDR3 length: 16 residues. This CDR3 is CASSLNAGGRTDEQYF. CDR3 bases: TGTGCCAGCAGCTTGAACGCGGGCGGGAGGACCGACGAGCAGTACTTC.

The chain employs TRBV6-6 and TRBJ2-5, with 12 positions matching TRBD2. Per the germline V gene, CDR1 is MNHNY and CDR2 is SVGAGI (reference sequence). Trimming removed 0 bases from V and 5 bases from J; junction bases left unmatched: 4. This CDR3 has 16 amino acids. CDR3 sequence (DNA): TGTGCCAGCAGTTACTCCCTAGCGGGAGGGGGTGAGACCCAGTACTTC. Protein: CASSYSLAGGGETQYF.

The CDR3 region has the DNA TGTGCCAGTAGTATAGGAGGAGTGGGCGGGAGTGCCGGGGAGCTGTTTTTT. This sequence encodes CASSIGGVGGSAGELFF. The rearrangement uses TRBV19 and TRBJ2-2, with TRBD2 identical over 7 bases. Looked up from germline, CDR1 is LNHDA and CDR2 is SQIVND (reference sequence). With 1 base clipped from V and 6 bases from J, the junction kept 11 bases outside the gene matches. The CDR3 totals 17 residues.

Points on this clone: Other DNA sequences in this sample translate to the same CDR3. The chain carries TRBV6-1 and TRBJ2-5; TRBD2 aligns across 10 bases. V lost 4 bases and J lost 5; bases outside the gene matches: 4. This CDR3 region has 14 residues. From germline, CDR1 is MNHNS and CDR2 SASEGT. The CDR3 region is CASSGLAGVETQYF. The CDR3 DNA is TGTGCCAGCAGTGGGCTAGCGGGAGTCGAGACCCAGTACTTC.

This clone has only one observation. The chain has TRBV18 and TRBJ2-3; the D is unclear. CDR1 is KGHSH and CDR2 is LQKENI in the germline V gene. This CDR3 has 12 residues. V was clipped by 8 bases and J by 4 bases, with 10 bases between them. This chain's CDR3 is CASAEFADTQYF. The DNA of the CDR3 is TGTGCCAGCGCGGAGTTCGCAGATACGCAGTATTTT.

The J gene is TRBJ2-2, the V gene TRBV27, with D possibly TRBD1 on 6 matching bases. CDR1 MNHEY and CDR2 SMNVEV come from the germline V gene (reference sequence). The CDR3 contains 14 residues. The V and J ends lost 7 bases and 3 bases respectively, with 12 bases between them. CDR3 in DNA: TGTGCCAGCAAAAAACAGGGATACACCGGGGAGCTGTTTTTT. Its protein is CASKKQGYTGELFF.

This chain links TRBV29-1 with TRBJ2-1; D may be TRBD1 or TRBD2 (5 bases each). V was pared by 7 bases and J by 4 bases, with 14 bases between. The CDR3 consists of 13 residues. Per germline, CDR1 SQVTM and CDR2 ANQGSEA. The CDR3 here is CSEVRDRYNEQFF. In DNA, the CDR3 is TGCAGCGAAGTCCGGGACCGGTACAATGAGCAGTTCTTC.

The gene calls are TRBV4-3 and TRBJ2-7; 7 bases map to TRBD2. After removal of 4 bases from V and 2 bases from J, the junction contained 8 bases not matched to a gene. From germline, CDR1 is LGHNA and CDR2 YSLEER. The length of the CDR3 is 15 residues. The CDR3 here is CASSPGLAGAYEQYF. The CDR3 DNA reads as TGCGCCAGCAGCCCTGGACTTGCGGGGGCCTACGAGCAGTACTTC.

This clone appeared a few times. The rearrangement uses TRBV6-1 and TRBJ2-5; 10 bases align to TRBD2. Germline V gives CDR1 MNHNS, CDR2 SASEGT. This CDR3 comprises 17 residues. The trim removed 2 bases at V and 4 bases at J, leaving 10 bases unmatched. CDR3: CASSERVAGGRRETQYF. CDR3 in DNA: TGTGCCAGCAGTGAAAGGGTAGCGGGGGGCCGTCGAGAGACCCAGTACTTC.

The rearrangement joins TRBV5-1 to TRBJ2-7; D is perhaps TRBD1 (5 bases). With 2 bases removed from V and 5 bases from J, the gap between germline ends came to 23 bases. This CDR3 spans 17 amino acids. The germline V gene encodes CDR1 SGHRS and CDR2 YFSETQ. This CDR3 is CASSFSGFPAIGDEQYF. For the CDR3, the DNA is TGCGCCAGCAGCTTTAGTGGTTTCCCTGCAATAGGGGACGAGCAGTACTTC.

The J gene is TRBJ2-7, the V gene TRBV6-1; D is possibly TRBD2 (5 bases). The germline V gene encodes CDR1 MNHNS and CDR2 SASEGT. V was shortened by 1 base and J by 5 bases, with 12 bases between the two germline ends. The CDR3 sequence is 14 residues long. CDR3 sequence reads: CASSEGTLPNEQYF. The CDR3 DNA sequence: TGTGCCAGCAGTGAAGGGACTTTGCCCAACGAGCAGTACTTC.

The rearrangement joins TRBV11-2 to TRBJ2-3, with 11 bases that match TRBD2. The CDR3 extends over 15 amino acids. Germline trimming cut 5 bases from V and 4 bases from J; bases unmatched to any gene: 5. Germline CDR1 is SGHAT and CDR2 is FQNNGV. Written as DNA, the CDR3 is TGTGCCAGCAGCCAGGGACTAGCGGAGCCAGATACGCAGTATTTT. The encoded protein is CASSQGLAEPDTQYF.

The chain links TRBV13 to TRBJ2-1; D uncertain. The CDR3 totals 11 residues. Germline V gives CDR1 PRHDT, CDR2 FYEKMQ (reference sequence). V was pared by 5 bases and J by 8 bases, with 7 bases between. The CDR3 protein is CASSPSYEQFF. CDR3 bases: TGTGCCAGCAGCCCCTCTTATGAGCAGTTCTTC.

As regards this clone: The junction shows a germline mismatch at one end, possibly a read error. This chain links TRBV5-1 with TRBJ2-7; TRBD2 agrees at 10 bases. This CDR3 comprises 15 residues. Germline CDR1 SGHRS, CDR2 YFSETQ. The CDR3 DNA is TGCGCCAGCAGTTTGGTTAGCGGGAGGCTTTTGGAGCAGTACTTC. Its protein is CASSLVSGRLLEQYF.

The J gene is TRBJ1-2, the V gene TRBV7-9; possibly TRBD1 for D (6 bases). V was trimmed by 6 bases and J by 3 bases, leaving 8 bases between them. Germline V gene lookup returns CDR1 SEHNR and CDR2 FQNEAQ (reference sequence). This CDR3 region has 12 residues. CDR3 coding DNA: TGTGCCAGCAGTTACAGGGACTATGGCTACACCTTC. Translation: CASSYRDYGYTF.

The chain couples TRBV9 to TRBJ2-1, with 8 bases matching TRBD2. Trimming removed 4 bases from V and 6 bases from J; junction bases left unmatched: 12. Looked up from germline, CDR1 is SGDLS and CDR2 is YYNGEE. CDR3 length: 16 amino acids. The CDR3 DNA is TGTGCCAGCAGCAACCAGCGGGAGCGGGAGATCAATGAGCAGTTCTTC. It yields the protein CASSNQREREINEQFF.

The chain carries TRBV27 and TRBJ2-3, with D perhaps TRBD2 (7 bases). The CDR3 is made up of 13 amino acids. CDR1 and CDR2 from the germline V gene are MNHEY and SMNVEV (reference sequence). Trimming left V 3 bases short and J 10 bases short, with 14 bases between. CDR3 bases: TGTGCCAGCAGTTTGTTAGAGGGGGGGCCGCAGTATTTT. This codes for CASSLLEGGPQYF.

Concerning this clone: The sample carries other DNA sequences with the same CDR3. The chain has TRBV7-9 and TRBJ1-2; D gene uncertain. V lost 6 bases to trimming and J lost 0 bases, with 11 bases between them. Germline assignment: CDR1 SEHNR and CDR2 FQNEAQ (reference sequence). This CDR3 contains 14 residues. The CDR3 reads CASRPTGANYGYTF. CDR3 in DNA: TGTGCCAGCAGACCCACCGGGGCTAACTATGGCTACACCTTC.